The present entry profiles one T cell receptor (beta chain) with its context. Its antigen is not identified. These data come from a study of vaccination effects on CD4 cells after COVID-19. Study-wide results and limits: By a late point after vaccination, infection- and vaccine-induced clones had shrunk markedly through clonal contraction.

CD4+ T cells were isolated after less than 13 days of culture. Prior SARS-CoV-2 infection was absent in the vaccine recipients, as shown by negative nucleocapsid antibodies. Cells had half their medium changed to IL-2 medium on days 3 and 7. Method: immunoSEQ multiplex PCR; TCRdb's copy keeps in-frame clones and lacks some. Counted here are about 28,000 clones, about 62% occurring once; the ten biggest clones make up almost 10%. Sequenced material: CD4+ T cells from PBMCs cultured without peptide, taken before COVID-19 vaccination. The origin of this receptor is a human donor who received a COVID-19 vaccine.

CDR3 region: CASSQGTGSEAFF. DNA for the CDR3: TGTGCCAGCAGCCAAGGGACAGGGAGTGAAGCTTTCTTT. The chain links TRBV3-1 (or the pseudogene TRBV3-2) to TRBJ1-1; TRBD1 matches at 8 bases. CDR3 size: 13 residues. The germline V gene has CDR1 LGHDT and CDR2 YNNKEL (reference sequence). V trimming: 1 base; J trimming: 7 bases; junction bases outside the gene matches: 2.